One T cell receptor (beta chain) is described in this entry. What it recognizes is unknown. PCR used 60 Vbeta primers and 13 Jbeta primers. The protocol was immunoSEQ multiplex PCR, while the TCRdb copy is restricted to in-frame clones and leaves out a portion. The table shows fewer than 200,000 clones, with roughly 67% occurring only once. The CDR3 runs to 15 residues. V was trimmed by 5 bases and J by 6 bases, leaving 19 bases between them. Looked up from germline, CDR1 is SGHTA and CDR2 is FQGNSA. The record originates from a study of cytomegalovirus exposure and HLA in healthy donors. Points from the study as a whole: For cytomegalovirus status, the classifier reportedly gave diagnoses with high specificity and sensitivity. Previous analysis showed most TCR beta V segments were productive about 87% or about 30% of the time. Investigators reported 150 to 200 TCR beta chains as tied to cytomegalovirus. Some V segments, including TRBV6-2 and TRBV6-3, were excluded as indistinguishable.

The sequence was obtained from a woman aged 18-29 years in good health and CMV-seropositive. The source material was PBMCs. This chain uses TRBV7-2 with TRBJ1-2; a weak D match, TRBD1 (5 bases). In DNA form, the CDR3 reads TGTGCCAGCAGCCTAATAGGGTTCAGGGTGGATGGCTACACCTTC. The encoded protein is CASSLIGFRVDGYTF.